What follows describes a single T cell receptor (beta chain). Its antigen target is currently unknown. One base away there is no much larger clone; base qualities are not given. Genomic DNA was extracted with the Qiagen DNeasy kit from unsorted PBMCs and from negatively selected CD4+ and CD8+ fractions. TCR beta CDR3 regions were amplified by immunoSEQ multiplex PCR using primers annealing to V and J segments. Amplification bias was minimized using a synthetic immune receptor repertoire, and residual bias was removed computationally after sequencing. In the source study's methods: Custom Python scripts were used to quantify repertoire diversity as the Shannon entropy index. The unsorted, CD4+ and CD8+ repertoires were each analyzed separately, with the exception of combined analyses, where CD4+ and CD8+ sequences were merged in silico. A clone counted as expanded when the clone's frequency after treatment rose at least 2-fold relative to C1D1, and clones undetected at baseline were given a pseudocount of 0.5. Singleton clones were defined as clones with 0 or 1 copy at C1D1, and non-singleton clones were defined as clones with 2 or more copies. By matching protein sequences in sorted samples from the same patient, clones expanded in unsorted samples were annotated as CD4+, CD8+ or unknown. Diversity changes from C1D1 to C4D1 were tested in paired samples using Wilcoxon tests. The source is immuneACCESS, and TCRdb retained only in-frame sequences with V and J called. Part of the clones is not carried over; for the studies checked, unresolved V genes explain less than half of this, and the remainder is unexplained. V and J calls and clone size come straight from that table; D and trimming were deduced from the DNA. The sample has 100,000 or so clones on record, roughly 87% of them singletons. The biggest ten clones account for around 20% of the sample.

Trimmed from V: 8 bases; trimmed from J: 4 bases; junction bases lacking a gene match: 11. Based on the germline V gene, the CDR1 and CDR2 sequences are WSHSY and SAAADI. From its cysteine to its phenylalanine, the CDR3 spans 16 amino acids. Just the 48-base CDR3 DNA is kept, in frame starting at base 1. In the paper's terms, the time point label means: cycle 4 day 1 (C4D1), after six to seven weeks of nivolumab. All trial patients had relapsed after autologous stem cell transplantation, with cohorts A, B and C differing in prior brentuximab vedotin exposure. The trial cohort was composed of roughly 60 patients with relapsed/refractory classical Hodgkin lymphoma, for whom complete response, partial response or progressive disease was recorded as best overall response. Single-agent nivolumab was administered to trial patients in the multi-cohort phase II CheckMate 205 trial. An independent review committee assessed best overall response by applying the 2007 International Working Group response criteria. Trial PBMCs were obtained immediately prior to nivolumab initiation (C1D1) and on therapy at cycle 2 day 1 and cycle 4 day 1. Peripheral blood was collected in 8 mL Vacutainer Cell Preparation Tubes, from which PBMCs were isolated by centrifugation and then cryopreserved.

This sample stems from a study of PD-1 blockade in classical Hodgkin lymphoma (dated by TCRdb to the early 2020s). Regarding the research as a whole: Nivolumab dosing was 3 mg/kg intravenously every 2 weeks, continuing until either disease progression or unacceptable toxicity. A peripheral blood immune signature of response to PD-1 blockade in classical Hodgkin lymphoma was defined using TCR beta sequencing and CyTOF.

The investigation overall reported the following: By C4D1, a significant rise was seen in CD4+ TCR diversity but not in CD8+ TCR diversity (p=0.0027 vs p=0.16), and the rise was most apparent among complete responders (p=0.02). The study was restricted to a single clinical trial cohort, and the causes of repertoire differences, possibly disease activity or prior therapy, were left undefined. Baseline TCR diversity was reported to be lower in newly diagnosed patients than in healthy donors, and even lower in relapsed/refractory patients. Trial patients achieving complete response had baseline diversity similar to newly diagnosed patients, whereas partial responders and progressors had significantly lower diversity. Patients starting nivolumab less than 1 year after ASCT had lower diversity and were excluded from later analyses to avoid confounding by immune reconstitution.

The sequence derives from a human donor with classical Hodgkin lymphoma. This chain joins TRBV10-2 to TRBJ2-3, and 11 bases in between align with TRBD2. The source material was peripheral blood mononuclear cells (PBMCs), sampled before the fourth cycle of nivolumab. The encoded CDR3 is CASRVGTSGRSDTQYF. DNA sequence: TGCGCCAGCCGGGTGGGAACTAGCGGGAGATCAGATACGCAGTATTTT.